This T cell receptor beta chain was sequenced during a study of blood T cell repertoires in COVID-19. The CDR3 loop spans 14 amino acids. Trimming removed 0 bases from V and 2 bases from J, with 7 bases in between. CDR1 MNHEY and CDR2 SMNVEV come from the germline V gene (reference sequence). In the original workflow: Amplification from reference gene primers served as the basis for estimated nucleated cell counts. Generated by immunoSEQ multiplex PCR, the TCRdb table keeps only in-frame clones and is missing some. V, J and clone size derive from that table, while D and trimming were established from the DNA sequence. The sample contains about 220,000 clones, more than 75% of which appear only once.

The clonotype was recovered from a man aged 45-60 years who had recovered from COVID-19. The chain is built from TRBV27 and TRBJ2-5; no clear D gene. Sequenced sample: peripheral blood. The CDR3 nucleotides read TGTGCCAGCAGTTTATCGTACCAGCAAGAGACCCAGTACTTC. Its translation is CASSLSYQQETQYF.